This T cell receptor beta chain was recovered during a study of T-cell reconstitution after alpha-beta-depleted transplantation in children. V lost 5 bases to trimming and J lost 3 bases; unmatched junction nucleotides: 6. This CDR3 is built from 15 residues. CDR1 MNHNS and CDR2 SASEGT come from the germline V gene. A TCRbeta library incorporating unique molecular identifiers was prepared. TCRdb re-called the PCR reads with MiXCR, one entry per CDR3 protein. The sample shows about 370,000 distinct CDR3 sequences, around 21% of them seen only once. This clonotype showed up just a few times. The TCR comes from a human donor who donated a stem cell graft to a child with acute myeloid leukemia. The sequences come from PBMCs from the stem cell graft donor, collected from the stem cell graft. The rearrangement joins TRBV6-1 to TRBJ2-7; 11 bases map to TRBD2. The CDR3 protein is CASSLEGTSGYEQYF. The CDR3 nucleotides read TGTGCCAGCAGTCTTGAAGGGACTAGCGGCTACGAGCAGTACTTC.